These 8 T cell receptor beta chains originate from one sample sequenced in a study of Ad26.COV2.S vaccination and SARS-CoV-2 variants. The treatment here: around 19 received Ad26.COV2.S at low or high dose, single or two shots; about 5 received placebo; per-sample allocation not given. Samples analyzed were those drawn on day 63 after the first vaccine or placebo injection. Libraries were prepared by immunoSEQ multiplex PCR; TCRdb keeps only in-frame clonotypes and omits some of them. This sample has hundreds of thousands of clones, with around 90% found just once. The sample in question was peripheral blood, obtained in a trial of Ad26.COV2.S vaccine versus placebo. The receptors derive from a person aged 18-60 years who received the Ad26.COV2.S COVID-19 vaccine or a placebo.

The rearrangement links TRBV19 to TRBJ2-3; TRBD2 aligns across 9 bases. The V segment lost 10 bases and the J segment 1 base; nucleotides outside the gene matches: 3. The length of the CDR3 is 13 residues. Per the germline V gene, CDR1 is LNHDA and CDR2 is SQIVND (reference sequence). The chain's CDR3 is CAIRTSGTDTQYF. CDR3 bases: TGTGCCATCCGGACTAGCGGCACAGATACGCAGTATTTT. Full variable domain (missing parts from reference TRBV19 and TRBJ2-3): DGGITQSPKYLFRKEGQNVTLSCEQNLNHDAMYWYRQDPGQGLRLIYYSQIVNDFQKGDIAEGYSVSREKKESFPLTVTSAQKNPTAFYLCAIRTSGTDTQYFGPGTRLTVL.

V and J are TRBV12-1 and TRBJ2-3; the table's D call, TRBD1, was not checked against the DNA. TRBV12-1 is described as a pseudogene. The CDR3 contains 19 residues. For the CDR3, the DNA is TGTGCCAGCAGCTTTGACGAGCCGACCGACAGGGTTTCAATAGATACGCAGTATTTT. Residues: CASSFDEPTDRVSIDTQYF.

This chain links TRBV19 with TRBJ1-5; tentatively, D is TRBD1 (5 bases). The CDR3 totals 13 residues. CDR1 and CDR2 (germline): LNHDA, SQIVND (reference sequence). V lost 6 bases to trimming and J lost 7 bases, with 13 bases between them. CDR3 DNA sequence: TGTGCCAGTAGAGGGGAGGGATACCAGCCCCAGCATTTT. As protein: CASRGEGYQPQHF.

The chain recombines TRBV7-2 with TRBJ2-3, with TRBD2 identical over 8 bases. Germline V gene lookup returns CDR1 SGHTA and CDR2 FQGNSA. This CDR3 spans 16 amino acids. V shed 2 bases and J 6 bases; nucleotides not matched to a gene: 10. Here the CDR3 reads CASSLTSGPPGDTQYF. In nucleotides, the CDR3 is TGTGCCAGCAGCTTAACTAGCGGTCCCCCGGGGGATACGCAGTATTTT.

This clone is a singleton in its sample. CDR3 amino acids: CASSVGYGSPNVLTF. CDR3 DNA: TGTGCCAGCAGCGTAGGCTATGGGTCACCCAACGTCCTGACTTTC. V and J are TRBV9 and TRBJ2-6; D gene unclear. Germline values: CDR1 SGDLS, CDR2 YYNGEE. The CDR3 covers 15 residues. V lost 0 bases to trimming and J lost 8 bases, with 12 bases between them.

The rearrangement joins TRBV12-5 to TRBJ2-5, with D unclear. V gave up 5 bases and J gave up 2 bases, with 6 bases separating them. The CDR3 length is 12 residues. Germline-derived CDR1 and CDR2 are LGHNT and FRNRAP. The CDR3 protein is CASGLLQETQYF. The CDR3 DNA is TGTGCTAGTGGTCTTCTTCAAGAGACCCAGTACTTC.

J is TRBJ1-2 and V is TRBV4-3; the D gene is possibly TRBD1 (6 bases). Between the trimmed V and J ends, which lost 0 bases and 0 bases, there was a span of 14 bases. There are 17 residues in the CDR3. Germline values: CDR1 LGHNA, CDR2 YSLEER. The CDR3 coding sequence is TGCGCCAGCAGCCAAGATCGGCGGACAGTCGCTAACTATGGCTACACCTTC. Residues: CASSQDRRTVANYGYTF.

This chain connects TRBV14 to TRBJ2-4; the D call may be TRBD1 or TRBD2 (5 bases each). Trimming pared 0 bases from V and 1 base from J, leaving 13 bases between. Germline CDR1 reads SGHDN; CDR2 reads FVKESK. The CDR3 runs to 17 residues. The CDR3 loop is CASSQESGRGAKNIQYF. The CDR3 DNA reads TGTGCCAGCAGCCAAGAGTCAGGGCGAGGGGCCAAAAACATTCAGTACTTC.